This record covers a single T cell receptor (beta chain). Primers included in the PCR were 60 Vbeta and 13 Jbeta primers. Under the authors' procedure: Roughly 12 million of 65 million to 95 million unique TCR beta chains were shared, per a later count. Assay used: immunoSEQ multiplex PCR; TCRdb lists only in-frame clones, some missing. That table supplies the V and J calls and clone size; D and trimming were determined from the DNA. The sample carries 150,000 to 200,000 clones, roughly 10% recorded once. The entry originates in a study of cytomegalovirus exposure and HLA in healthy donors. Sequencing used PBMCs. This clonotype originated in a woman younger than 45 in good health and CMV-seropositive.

The CDR3 DNA is TGTGCCAGTACAATTTTCATCGGGACAGCTAATCAGCCCCAGCATTTT. Amino acids: CASTIFIGTANQPQHF. The chain combines TRBV19 with TRBJ1-5, with 7 nucleotides matching TRBD1. Germline V gene lookup returns CDR1 LNHDA and CDR2 SQIVND (reference sequence). The CDR3 totals 16 residues. After removal of 7 bases from V and 4 bases from J, the junction contained 13 bases not matched to a gene.